Presented here are 16 T cell receptor beta chains from one specimen sequenced in a study of patients with pleural tuberculosis. TCRdb used MiXCR to reprocess the reads, holding one entry per CDR3 protein. Among about 29,000 distinct CDR3 sequences listed, 15% to 20% were seen once. Sequenced input: peripheral blood. Every receptor here comes from a human donor with pleural tuberculosis.

This clonotype was counted at least ten times. The chain is built from TRBV7-9 and TRBJ2-1; 7 bases fit TRBD2. V lost 10 bases, J lost 7 bases, and 13 bases stayed unmatched. This CDR3 contains 14 residues. CDR1 and CDR2 (germline): SEHNR, FQNEAQ (reference sequence). CDR3 sequence: CAILNGGRGNEQFF. In DNA form, the CDR3 reads TGTGCCATCCTGAATGGCGGGAGAGGTAATGAGCAGTTCTTC.

In nucleotides, the CDR3 is TGTGCCTGGAGTAAAGGGACAGGGAGTTGGCAGCCCCAGCATTTT. This translates into CAWSKGTGSWQPQHF. The rearrangement links TRBV30 to TRBJ1-5, with TRBD1 matching over 9 bases. The CDR3 runs to 15 residues. Germline CDR1 and CDR2: GTSNPN and SVGIG (reference sequence). J gave up 7 bases and V 2 bases, and 9 bases lay outside the gene matches.

In the case of this clonotype: Sequence at one end of the junction differs from germline and may be a read error. This chain joins TRBV20-1 and TRBJ2-1, with 10 nucleotides matching TRBD1. CDR3 length equals 13 residues. Germline V gives CDR1 DFQATT, CDR2 SNEGSKA (reference sequence). The CDR3: CGASRDRGHEQLF. In DNA form, the CDR3 reads TGCGGTGCCAGCCGGGACAGGGGACATGAGCAGCTCTTC.

This clonotype is medium-sized in the sample. The rearrangement joins TRBV7-9 to TRBJ1-1; D unresolved. Trimming took off 2 bases at V and 1 base at J, with 5 bases between the two ends. Germline V gives CDR1 SEHNR, CDR2 FQNEAQ (reference sequence). The length of the CDR3 is 13 residues. CDR3 sequence reads: CASSLQANTEAFF. The CDR3 bases are TGTGCCAGCAGCTTACAGGCGAACACTGAAGCTTTCTTT.

The sample holds many counts of this clonotype. This rearrangement joins TRBV9 to TRBJ2-4; 8 bases match TRBD2. CDR1 is SGDLS and CDR2 is YYNGEE in the germline V gene. V trimming: 6 bases; J trimming: 7 bases; junction bases outside the gene matches: 9. The CDR3 runs to 14 residues. CDR3: CASKSRGGLNIQYF. The CDR3 coding sequence is TGTGCCAGCAAGTCTCGGGGGGGGCTTAACATTCAGTACTTC.

Ten or more counts support this clonotype. V and J are TRBV2 and TRBJ1-2, with D perhaps TRBD1 (5 bases). Germline assignment: CDR1 SNHLY and CDR2 FYNNEI. V was trimmed by 4 bases and J by 6 bases, leaving 15 bases between them. The CDR3 has 14 amino acids. The CDR3 reads CASSGFGAGNGYTF. The CDR3 DNA is TGTGCCAGCAGTGGGTTCGGGGCAGGGAATGGCTACACCTTC.

Ten or more counts support this clonotype. The CDR3 DNA follows: TGTGCCAGCTCACCACCCGGGACAGAGAACACCGGGGAGCTGTTTTTT. It encodes CASSPPGTENTGELFF. V gene TRBV18 combines with J gene TRBJ2-2, with 7 bases that match TRBD1. CDR3 length: 16 amino acids. The junction had 2 bases not matched to a gene; V was cut back by 0 bases and J by 1 base. The germline gives CDR1 KGHSH, CDR2 LQKENI.

This clonotype was found many times. The chain has TRBV2 and TRBJ1-3; the D is unclear. V was cut by 5 bases and J by 0 bases, with 8 bases left in between. CDR3 length equals 14 residues. Germline V gene lookup returns CDR1 SNHLY and CDR2 FYNNEI. CDR3 protein: CASSKTNSGNTIYF. Here the CDR3 DNA reads TGTGCCAGCAGTAAAACCAACTCTGGAAACACCATATATTTT. Variable domain in full (rest from reference TRBV2 and TRBJ1-3): EPEVTQTPSHQVTQMGQEVILRCVPISNHLYFYWYRQILGQKVEFLVSFYNNEISEKSEIFDDQFSVERPDGSNFTLKIRSTKLEDSAMYFCASSKTNSGNTIYFGEGSWLTVV.

This clonotype was recorded many times. V and J are TRBV12-3 or TRBV12-4 and TRBJ2-7, with a tentative D call TRBD1 (6 bases). Trimming cost V 3 bases and J 1 base, with 7 bases left between them. The CDR3 spans 13 residues. CDR3 loop: CASSLTGSYEQYF. The DNA of the CDR3 is TGTGCCAGCAGTTTGACAGGTTCCTACGAGCAGTACTTC.

This clonotype was recorded many times. This CDR3 is missing its conserved last phenylalanine or tryptophan, likely due to a read error. The chain is built from TRBV3-1 and TRBJ2-7, with D maybe TRBD1 (5 bases). Germline assignment: CDR1 LGHDT and CDR2 YNNKEL (reference sequence). This CDR3 is 13 amino acids long. V lost 5 bases, J lost 6 bases, and 14 bases lay in between. CDR3 DNA: TGTGCCAGCAGCACCCCAGGGTTTCGCGAGCAGTACCTC. Protein sequence: CASSTPGFREQYL.

In its sample, this clonotype was seen many times. The chain has TRBV7-9 and TRBJ2-7, with 10 bases matching TRBD2. There are 16 residues in the CDR3. CDR1 is SEHNR, CDR2 FQNEAQ, per germline (reference sequence). V was clipped by 5 bases and J by 7 bases; unmatched bases: 14. In DNA form, the CDR3 reads TGTGCCAGCAGCACCCAGCGGGGGGGCCGGTTGAGAGAGCAGTACTTC. Its translation is CASSTQRGGRLREQYF.

In its sample, this clonotype was seen many times. The chain uses TRBV3-1 and TRBJ1-3, with TRBD1 as a possible D gene (6 bases). The CDR3 consists of 16 residues. Germline loops: CDR1 LGHDT, CDR2 YNNKEL (reference sequence). Trimming pared 4 bases from V and 0 bases from J, leaving 13 bases between. CDR3 sequence (DNA): TGTGCCAGCAGCCGAGACAGGTTAACCTCTGGAAACACCATATATTTT. Translation gives CASSRDRLTSGNTIYF.

This clonotype is classed as medium-sized. V and J are TRBV27 and TRBJ2-7; D may correspond to TRBD1 or TRBD2 (5 bases each). The germline V and J ends were trimmed by 6 bases and 9 bases, with 18 bases remaining between them. The CDR3 runs to 13 residues. Germline CDR1 is MNHEY and CDR2 is SMNVEV (reference sequence). The CDR3 DNA reads as TGTGCCAGCAGAGGGGCAGGGAGCGGAGGGCAGTACTTC. It is translated as CASRGAGSGGQYF.

Worth noting for this clonotype: It is likely a read error, because the conserved phenylalanine at the end of the CDR3 is missing. This sequence joins TRBV11-3 and TRBJ2-2; D is possibly TRBD2 (6 bases). The germline gives CDR1 SGHNT, CDR2 YENEEA. The CDR3 extends over 15 amino acids. The DNA of the CDR3 is TGTGCCAGCAGCCCGCGGCCTGACTACACCGGGGGGCTGTTTTCT. This sequence encodes CASSPRPDYTGGLFS.

With regard to this clonotype: A much bigger clone sits one base away, suggesting this may be a read error. No conserved phenylalanine or tryptophan ends this CDR3, so it is likely a read error. The DNA is omitted, as the CDR3 cannot be located on it reliably, and the CDR3 follows TCRdb's listing. V is TRBV6-1 and J is TRBJ2-7; TRBD1 is taken as the D call from the table, unchecked against the DNA. Germline values: CDR1 MNHNS, CDR2 SASEGT. The CDR3 is made up of 15 amino acids, end residues included. CDR3 region: CASSEPGQGGYEQHL.

This clonotype was detected ten times or more. The chain joins TRBV16 to TRBJ1-5, with D unresolved. The ends were cut back, 0 bases at V and 0 bases at J, with 6 bases in the middle. CDR3 length: 15 amino acids. Germline lookup yields CDR1 KGHSY and CDR2 FQNENV. The CDR3, as DNA: TGTGCCAGCAGCCAATCGTGGGGTAGCAATCAGCCCCAGCATTTT. Translated, it gives CASSQSWGSNQPQHF.